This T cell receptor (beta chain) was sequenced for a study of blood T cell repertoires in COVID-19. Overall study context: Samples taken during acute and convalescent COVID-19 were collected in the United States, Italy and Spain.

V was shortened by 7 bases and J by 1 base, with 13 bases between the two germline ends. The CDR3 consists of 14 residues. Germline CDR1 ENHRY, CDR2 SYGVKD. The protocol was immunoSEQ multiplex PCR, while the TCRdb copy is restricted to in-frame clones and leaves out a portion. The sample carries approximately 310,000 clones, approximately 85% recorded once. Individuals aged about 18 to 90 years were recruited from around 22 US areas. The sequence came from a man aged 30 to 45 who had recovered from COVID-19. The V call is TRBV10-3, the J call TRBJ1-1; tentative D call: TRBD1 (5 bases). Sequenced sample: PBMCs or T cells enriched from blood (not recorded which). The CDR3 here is CAITTQQENTEAFF. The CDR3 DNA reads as TGTGCCATCACTACACAACAGGAGAACACTGAAGCTTTCTTT.